This TCR beta chain is from a study of blood T cell repertoires in COVID-19. Profiling relied on immunoSEQ multiplex PCR, and the TCRdb table lists in-frame clones only, not all of them. In the table there are hundreds of thousands of clones, about 87% of which are singletons. CDR1 and CDR2 (germline): SGHAT, FQDESV (reference sequence). The CDR3 is 14 residues long. V gave up 2 bases and J gave up 4 bases, with 9 bases separating them. The age range of participants was about 18 to 100 years, with residence in about two dozen US areas. Participant-given clinical history determined each cohort assignment. Two negative PCRs, clearance, or symptom resolution were required of recovered Cohort 3 donors.

This sequence joins TRBV11-1 and TRBJ2-1, with D perhaps matching TRBD2 (5 bases). The receptor's source is a woman aged 50 to 60 who had recovered from COVID-19. The sample taken for sequencing was PBMCs or T cells enriched from blood (not recorded which). The CDR3 loop is CASSLMAGYNEQFF. CDR3 nucleotides: TGTGCCAGCAGCTTAATGGCGGGTTACAATGAGCAGTTCTTC.